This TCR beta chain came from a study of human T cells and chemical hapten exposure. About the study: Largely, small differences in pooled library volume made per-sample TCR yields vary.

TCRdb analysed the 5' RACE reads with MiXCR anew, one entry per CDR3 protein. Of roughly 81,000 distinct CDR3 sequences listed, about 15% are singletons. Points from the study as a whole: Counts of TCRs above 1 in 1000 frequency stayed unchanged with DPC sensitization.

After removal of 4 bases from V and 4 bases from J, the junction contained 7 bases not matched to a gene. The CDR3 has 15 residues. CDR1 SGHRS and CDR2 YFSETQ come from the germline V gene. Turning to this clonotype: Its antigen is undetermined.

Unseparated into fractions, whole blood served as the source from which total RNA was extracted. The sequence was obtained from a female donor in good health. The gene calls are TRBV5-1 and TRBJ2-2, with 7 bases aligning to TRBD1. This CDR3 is CASSLTTGSTGELFF. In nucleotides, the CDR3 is TGCGCCAGCAGCCTCACGACAGGGTCCACCGGGGAGCTGTTTTTT.